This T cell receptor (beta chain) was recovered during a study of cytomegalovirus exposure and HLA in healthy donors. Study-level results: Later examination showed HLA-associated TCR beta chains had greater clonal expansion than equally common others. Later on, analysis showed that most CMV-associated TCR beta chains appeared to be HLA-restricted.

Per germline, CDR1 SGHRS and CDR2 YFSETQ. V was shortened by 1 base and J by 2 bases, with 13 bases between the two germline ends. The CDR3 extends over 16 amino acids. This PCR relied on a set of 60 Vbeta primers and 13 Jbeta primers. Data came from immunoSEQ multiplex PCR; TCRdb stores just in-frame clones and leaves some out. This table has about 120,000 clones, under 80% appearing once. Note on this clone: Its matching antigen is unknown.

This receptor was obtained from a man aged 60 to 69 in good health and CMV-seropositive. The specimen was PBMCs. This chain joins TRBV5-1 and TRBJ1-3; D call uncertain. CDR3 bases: TGCGCCAGCAGCTTGCTACCGGTTTCGGCTGGAAACACCATATATTTT. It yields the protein CASSLLPVSAGNTIYF. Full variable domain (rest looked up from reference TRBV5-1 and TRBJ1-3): KAGVTQTPRYLIKTRGQQVTLSCSPISGHRSVSWYQQTPGQGLQFLFEYFSETQRNKGNFPGRFSGRQFSNSRSEMNVSTLELGDSALYLCASSLLPVSAGNTIYFGEGSWLTVV.